This T cell receptor (beta chain) derives from a study of cytomegalovirus exposure and HLA in healthy donors. Turning to the study itself: A subsequent analysis reported that the approximately 120 validation repertoires were produced on the same platform that had also been used for the roughly 710 first-cohort repertoires.

General study results and limits: It was found in a later analysis that first-cohort TCR clusters tended to co-occur in the 120 validation repertoires. Rarity characterized most TCR sequences, yet some public TCRs appeared in many donors.

V lost 3 bases and J lost 10; bases outside the gene matches: 16. Germline V lookup: CDR1 LNHDA, CDR2 SQIVND (reference sequence). The CDR3 consists of 16 residues. TCRdb's copy holds only in-frame clones and misses some; the assay was immunoSEQ multiplex PCR. This sample carries roughly 140,000 clones, more than 85% of them seen once, and the ten largest clones take just over 8.5%. As concerns this clone: Its target is not known.

This clonotype was sampled from a man between 18 and 29 years old in good health and CMV-seropositive. Sequencing was done on a sample of PBMCs. The chain uses TRBV19 and TRBJ2-3, with 7 bases fitting TRBD2. CDR3 residues: CASSIKTGGSTPSQYF. The CDR3 DNA is TGTGCCAGTAGTATTAAGACTGGCGGGAGCACCCCGTCGCAGTATTTT.